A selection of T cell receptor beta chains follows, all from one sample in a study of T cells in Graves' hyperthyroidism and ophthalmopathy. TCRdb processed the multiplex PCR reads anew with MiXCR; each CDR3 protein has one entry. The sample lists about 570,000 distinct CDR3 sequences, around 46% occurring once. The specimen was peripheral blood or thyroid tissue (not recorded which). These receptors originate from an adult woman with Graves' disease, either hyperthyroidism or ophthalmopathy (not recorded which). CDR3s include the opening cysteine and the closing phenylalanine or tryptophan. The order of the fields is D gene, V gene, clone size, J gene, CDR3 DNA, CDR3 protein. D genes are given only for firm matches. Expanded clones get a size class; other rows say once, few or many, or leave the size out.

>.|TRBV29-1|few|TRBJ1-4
TGCAGCGTTGGGCAAACTAATGAAAAACTGTTTTTT
CSVGQTNEKLFF
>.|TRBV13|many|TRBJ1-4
TGTGCCAGCAGCCGGTATAGGGGAAGGGCGACTAATGAAAAACTGTTTTTT
CASSRYRGRATNEKLFF
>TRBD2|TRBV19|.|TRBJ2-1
TGTGCCAGTAGTATTCGGCTAGCGGGATACAATGAGCAGTTCTTC
CASSIRLAGYNEQFF
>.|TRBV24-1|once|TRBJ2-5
TGTGCCACCAGTGATTTCGAGGGGCCCCAAGAGACCCAGTACTTC
CATSDFEGPQETQYF
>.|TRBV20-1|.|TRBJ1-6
TGCAGTGCTAGGACGACAGTAGGAAATTCACCCCTCCACTTT
CSARTTVGNSPLHF
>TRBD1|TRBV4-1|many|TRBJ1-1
TGCGCCAGCAGCCAAGAGAAGCGACAGGGCGGCACTGAAGCTTTCTTT
CASSQEKRQGGTEAFF
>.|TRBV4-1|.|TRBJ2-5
TGCGCCAGCAGCCGGGACCCTGTCCCCGTCGAGACCCCGTACTTC
CASSRDPVPVETPYF
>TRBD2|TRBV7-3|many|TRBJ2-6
TGTGCCAGCGGGTTGGCGGGAGGGCCGGTTGCCGGGGCCAACGTCCTGACTTTC
CASGLAGGPVAGANVLTF
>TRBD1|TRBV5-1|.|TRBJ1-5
TGCGCCAGCTGGGGCCCGGGACAGGGGTGGGAGCCCCAGCATTTT
CASWGPGQGWEPQHF
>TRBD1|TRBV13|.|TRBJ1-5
TGTGCCAGCAGCCAAACAGGGGGCCTGCAGCCCCAGCATTTT
CASSQTGGLQPQHF
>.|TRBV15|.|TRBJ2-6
TGTGCCGCCAGCAGCTTGCACAGTTTAAACTCTGGGGCCAACGTCCTGACTTTC
CAASSLHSLNSGANVLTF
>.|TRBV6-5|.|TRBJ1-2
TGTGCCAGTTGGGACACACACTCTGGAAACACCTTC
CASWDTHSGNTF
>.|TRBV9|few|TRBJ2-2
TGTGCCAGCAAGGAAGACCCCGCGAACACCGGGGAGCTGTTTTTT
CASKEDPANTGELFF
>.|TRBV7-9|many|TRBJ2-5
TGTGCCAGCGGCCGACTGGGTTCGTGGGAGACCCAGTACTTC
CASGRLGSWETQYF
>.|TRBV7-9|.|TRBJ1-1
TGTGCCAGCAGCGTCCAGGGGAGGAACACTGAAGCTTTCTTT
CASSVQGRNTEAFF
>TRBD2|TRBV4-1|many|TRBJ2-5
TGCGCCAGCAGCCACGGGGGGGCTAGGGAGACCCAGTACTTC
CASSHGGARETQYF
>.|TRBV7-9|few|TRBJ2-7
TGTGCCAGTAGTGTCCGACCGGGACACGAGCAGTACTTC
CASSVRPGHEQYF
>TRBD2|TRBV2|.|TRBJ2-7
TGTGCCAGCAGTGATGGTAGCGGGAGGGCCGTCGGGCAGTACTTC
CASSDGSGRAVGQYF
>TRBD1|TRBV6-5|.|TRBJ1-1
TGTGCCAGCAGTTACAACCTGGGACAGGGAAACACTGAAGCTTTCTTT
CASSYNLGQGNTEAFF
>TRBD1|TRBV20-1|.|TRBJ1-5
TGCAGTGCTACGACAGGGAATCAGCCCCAGCATTTT
CSATTGNQPQHF
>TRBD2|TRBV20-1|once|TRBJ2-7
TGCAGTGCTAGTGATGGACTAGGTCTCTACGAGCAGTACTTC
CSASDGLGLYEQYF
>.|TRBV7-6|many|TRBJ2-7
TGTGCCAGCAGCTTGCGCCCGGGATTGGGGGAGCAGTACTTC
CASSLRPGLGEQYF
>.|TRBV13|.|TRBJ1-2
TGTGCCAGCAGCCAAGGAGTACAGATAAACTATGGCTACACCTTC
CASSQGVQINYGYTF
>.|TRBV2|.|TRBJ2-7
TGTGCCAGCGGGACTGCCGGAGGTGGTGAGCAGTACTTC
CASGTAGGGEQYF
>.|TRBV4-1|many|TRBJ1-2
TGCGCCAGCAGCCATTTGTATGCGAGTGGCTACACCTTC
CASSHLYASGYTF
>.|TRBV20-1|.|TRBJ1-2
TGCAGTGCTAGACAGAGCTATGGCTACACCTTC
CSARQSYGYTF
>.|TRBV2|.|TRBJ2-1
TGTGCCAGCAGCTTAGAAGGGGTGTACAATGAGCAGTTCTTC
CASSLEGVYNEQFF